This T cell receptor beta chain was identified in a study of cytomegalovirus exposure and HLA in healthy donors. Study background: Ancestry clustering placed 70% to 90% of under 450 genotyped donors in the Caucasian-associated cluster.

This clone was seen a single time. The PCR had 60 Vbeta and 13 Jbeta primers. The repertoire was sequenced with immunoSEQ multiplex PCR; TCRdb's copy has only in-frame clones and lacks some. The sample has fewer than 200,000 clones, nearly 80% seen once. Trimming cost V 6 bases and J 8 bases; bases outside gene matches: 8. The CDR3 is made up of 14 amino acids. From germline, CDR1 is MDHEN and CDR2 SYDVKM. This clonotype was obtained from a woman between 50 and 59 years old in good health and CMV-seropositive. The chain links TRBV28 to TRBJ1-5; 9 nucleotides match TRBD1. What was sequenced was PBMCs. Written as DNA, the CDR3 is TGTGCCAGCAGCACGGGACAGGGAAGGAAGCCCCAGCATTTT. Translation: CASSTGQGRKPQHF. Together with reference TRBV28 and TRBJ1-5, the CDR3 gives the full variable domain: DVKVTQSSRYLVKRTGEKVFLECVQDMDHENMFWYRQDPGLGLRLIYFSYDVKMKEKGDIPEGYSVSREKKERFSLILESASTNQTSMYLCASSTGQGRKPQHFGDGTRLSIL.